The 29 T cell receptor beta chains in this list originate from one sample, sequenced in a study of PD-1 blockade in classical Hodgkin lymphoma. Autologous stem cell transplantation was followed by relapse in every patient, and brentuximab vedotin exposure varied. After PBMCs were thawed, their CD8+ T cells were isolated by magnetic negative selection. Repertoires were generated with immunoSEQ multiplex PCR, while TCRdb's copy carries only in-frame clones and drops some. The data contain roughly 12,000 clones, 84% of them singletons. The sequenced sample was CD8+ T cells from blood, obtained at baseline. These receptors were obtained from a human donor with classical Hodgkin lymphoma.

The CDR3 bases are TGTGCCAGCAGTTACTCCGCAACAGGGAGGACTGAAGCTTTCTTT. This translates into CASSYSATGRTEAFF. The chain uses TRBV6-5 and TRBJ1-1; tentative D call: TRBD1 (6 bases). The CDR3 runs to 15 residues. Deletions cut 0 bases from V and 5 bases from J, with 13 bases between. Germline-derived CDR1 and CDR2 are MNHEY and SVGAGI.

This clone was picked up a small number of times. DNA for the CDR3: TGTGCCAGCAGCCGAGACAGGGGTGGAGCCGATACGCAGTATTTT. The encoded protein is CASSRDRGGADTQYF. The V call is TRBV6-4, the J call TRBJ2-3, with 8 bases matching TRBD1. J gave up 6 bases and V 6 bases, and 11 bases lay outside the gene matches. Germline lookup yields CDR1 MRHNA and CDR2 SNTAGT. The CDR3 runs to 15 residues.

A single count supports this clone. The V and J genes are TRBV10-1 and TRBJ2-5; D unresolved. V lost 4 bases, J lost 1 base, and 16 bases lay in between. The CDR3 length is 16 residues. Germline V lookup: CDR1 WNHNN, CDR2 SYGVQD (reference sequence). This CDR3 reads CASSGGEQSPQETQYF. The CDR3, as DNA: TGCGCCAGCAGTGGAGGAGAACAGTCTCCCCAAGAGACCCAGTACTTC.

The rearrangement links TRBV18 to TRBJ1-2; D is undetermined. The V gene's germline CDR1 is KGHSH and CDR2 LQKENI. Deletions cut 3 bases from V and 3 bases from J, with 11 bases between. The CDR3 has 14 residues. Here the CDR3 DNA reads TGTGCCAGCTCACCCGGGGTCTCAGACTATGGCTACACCTTC. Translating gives CASSPGVSDYGYTF.

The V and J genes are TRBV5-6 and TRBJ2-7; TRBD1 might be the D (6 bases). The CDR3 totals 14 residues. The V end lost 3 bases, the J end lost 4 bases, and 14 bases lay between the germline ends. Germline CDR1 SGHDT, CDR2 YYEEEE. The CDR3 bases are TGTGCCAGCAGCTCCACAGGGCTGCTTTACGAGCAGTACTTC. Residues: CASSSTGLLYEQYF.

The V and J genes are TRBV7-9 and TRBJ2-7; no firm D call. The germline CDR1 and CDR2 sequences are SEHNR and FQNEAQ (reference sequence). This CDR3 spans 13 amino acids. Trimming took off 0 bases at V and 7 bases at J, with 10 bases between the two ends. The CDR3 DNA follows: TGTGCCAGCAGCTTAGCTCCGCTCTGGGAGCAGTACTTC. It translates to CASSLAPLWEQYF. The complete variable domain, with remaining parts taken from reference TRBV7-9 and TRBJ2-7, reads DTGVSQNPRHKITKRGQNVTFRCDPISEHNRLYWYRQTLGQGPEFLTYFQNEAQLEKSRLLSDRFSAERPKGSFSTLEIQRTEQGDSAMYLCASSLAPLWEQYFGPGTRLTVT.

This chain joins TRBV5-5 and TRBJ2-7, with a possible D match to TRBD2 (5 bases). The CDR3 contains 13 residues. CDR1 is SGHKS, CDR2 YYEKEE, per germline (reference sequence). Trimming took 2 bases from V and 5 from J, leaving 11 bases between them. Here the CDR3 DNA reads TGTGCCAGCAGCTTAGTTTTCGGGGACGAGCAGTACTTC. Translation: CASSLVFGDEQYF. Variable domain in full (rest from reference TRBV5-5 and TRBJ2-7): DAGVTQSPTHLIKTRGQQVTLRCSPISGHKSVSWYQQVLGQGPQFIFQYYEKEERGRGNFPDRFSARQFPNYSSELNVNALLLGDSALYLCASSLVFGDEQYFGPGTRLTVT.

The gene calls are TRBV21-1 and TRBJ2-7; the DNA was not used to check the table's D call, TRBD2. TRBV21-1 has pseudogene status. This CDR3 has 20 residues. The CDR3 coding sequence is TGTGCCAGCACCCCCGGGGATTCGCGACGGGAGGGAGGTCGGACCTACGAGCAGTACTTC. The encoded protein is CASTPGDSRREGGRTYEQYF.

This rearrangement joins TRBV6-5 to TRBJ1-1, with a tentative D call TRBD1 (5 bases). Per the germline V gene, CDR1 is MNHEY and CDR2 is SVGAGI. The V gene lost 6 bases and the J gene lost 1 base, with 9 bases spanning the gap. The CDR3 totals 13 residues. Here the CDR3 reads CASSLDRNTEAFF. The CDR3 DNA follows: TGTGCCAGCAGCCTCGACAGGAACACTGAAGCTTTCTTT.

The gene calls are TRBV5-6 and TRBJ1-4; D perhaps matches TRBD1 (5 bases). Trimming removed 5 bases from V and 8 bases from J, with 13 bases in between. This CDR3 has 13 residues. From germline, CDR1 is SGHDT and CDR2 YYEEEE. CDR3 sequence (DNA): TGTGCCAGCAGTTTCGGGACGGACGAAAAACTGTTTTTT. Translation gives CASSFGTDEKLFF.

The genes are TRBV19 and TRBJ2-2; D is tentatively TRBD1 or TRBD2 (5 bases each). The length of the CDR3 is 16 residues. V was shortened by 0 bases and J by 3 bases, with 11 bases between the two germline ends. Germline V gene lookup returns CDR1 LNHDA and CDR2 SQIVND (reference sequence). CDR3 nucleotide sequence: TGTGCCAGTAGTATAGACACGGGACCCCACACCGGGGAGCTGTTTTTT. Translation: CASSIDTGPHTGELFF.

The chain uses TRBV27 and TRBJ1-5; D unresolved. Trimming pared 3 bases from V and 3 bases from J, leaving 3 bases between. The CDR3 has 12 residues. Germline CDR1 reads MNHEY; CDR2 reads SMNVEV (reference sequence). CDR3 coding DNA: TGTGCCAGCAGTTTCCCCAATCAGCCCCAGCATTTT. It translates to CASSFPNQPQHF.

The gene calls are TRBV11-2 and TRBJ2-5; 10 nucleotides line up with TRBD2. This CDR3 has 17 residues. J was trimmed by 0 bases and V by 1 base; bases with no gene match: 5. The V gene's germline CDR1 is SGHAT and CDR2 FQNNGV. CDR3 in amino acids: CASSLGWTSGDQETQYF. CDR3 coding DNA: TGTGCCAGCAGCTTAGGTTGGACTAGCGGAGACCAAGAGACCCAGTACTTC.

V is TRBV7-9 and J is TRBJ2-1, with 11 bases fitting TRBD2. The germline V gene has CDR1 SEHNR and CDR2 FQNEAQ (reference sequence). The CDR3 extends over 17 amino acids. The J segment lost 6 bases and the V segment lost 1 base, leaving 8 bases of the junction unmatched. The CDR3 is CASSLGMVAGGPNEQFF. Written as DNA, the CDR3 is TGTGCCAGCAGCTTAGGTATGGTAGCGGGAGGGCCCAATGAGCAGTTCTTC.

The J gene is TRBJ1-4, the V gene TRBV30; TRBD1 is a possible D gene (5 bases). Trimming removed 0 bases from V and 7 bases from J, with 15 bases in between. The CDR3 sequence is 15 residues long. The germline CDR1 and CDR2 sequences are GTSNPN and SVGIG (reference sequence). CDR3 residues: CAWSVPAGIREKLFF. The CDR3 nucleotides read TGTGCCTGGAGTGTACCGGCAGGGATACGTGAAAAACTGTTTTTT.

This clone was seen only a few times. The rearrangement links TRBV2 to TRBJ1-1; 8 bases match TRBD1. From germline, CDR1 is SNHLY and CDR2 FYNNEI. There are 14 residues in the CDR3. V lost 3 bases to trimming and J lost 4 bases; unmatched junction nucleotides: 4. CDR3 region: CASSDQGAGTEAFF. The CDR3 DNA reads TGTGCCAGCAGTGACCAGGGGGCTGGCACTGAAGCTTTCTTT.

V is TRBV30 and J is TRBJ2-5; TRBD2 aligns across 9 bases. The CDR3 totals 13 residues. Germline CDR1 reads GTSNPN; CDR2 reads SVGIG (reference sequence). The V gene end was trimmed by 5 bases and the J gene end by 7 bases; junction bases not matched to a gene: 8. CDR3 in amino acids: CAWGLAGPMTQYF. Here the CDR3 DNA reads TGTGCCTGGGGGCTAGCGGGGCCCATGACCCAGTACTTC.

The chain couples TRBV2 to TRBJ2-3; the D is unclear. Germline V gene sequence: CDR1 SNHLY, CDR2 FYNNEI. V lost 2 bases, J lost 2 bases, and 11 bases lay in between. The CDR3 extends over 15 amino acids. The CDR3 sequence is CASSELVGSTDTQYF. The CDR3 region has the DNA TGTGCCAGCAGTGAACTGGTTGGCTCCACAGATACGCAGTATTTT.

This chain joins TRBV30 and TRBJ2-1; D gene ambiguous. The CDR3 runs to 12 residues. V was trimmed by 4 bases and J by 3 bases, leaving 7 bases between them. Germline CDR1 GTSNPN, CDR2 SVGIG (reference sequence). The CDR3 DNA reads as TGTGCCTGGAATGAGGACTACAATGAGCAGTTCTTC. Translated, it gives CAWNEDYNEQFF.

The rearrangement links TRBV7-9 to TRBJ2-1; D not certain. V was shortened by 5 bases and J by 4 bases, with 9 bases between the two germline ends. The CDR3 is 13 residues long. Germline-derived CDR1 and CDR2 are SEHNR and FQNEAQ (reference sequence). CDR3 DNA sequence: TGTGCCAGCAGCGAGCTAGGATACAATGAGCAGTTCTTC. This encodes CASSELGYNEQFF. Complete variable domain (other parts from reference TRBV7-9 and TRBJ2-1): DTGVSQNPRHKITKRGQNVTFRCDPISEHNRLYWYRQTLGQGPEFLTYFQNEAQLEKSRLLSDRFSAERPKGSFSTLEIQRTEQGDSAMYLCASSELGYNEQFFGPGTRLTVL.

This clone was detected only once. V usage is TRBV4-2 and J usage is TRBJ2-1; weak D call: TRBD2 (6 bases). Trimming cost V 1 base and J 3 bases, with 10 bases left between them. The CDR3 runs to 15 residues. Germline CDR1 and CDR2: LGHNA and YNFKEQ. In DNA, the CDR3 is TGTGCCAGCAGCCAAGGGGGCGGGAACTACAATGAGCAGTTCTTC. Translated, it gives CASSQGGGNYNEQFF.

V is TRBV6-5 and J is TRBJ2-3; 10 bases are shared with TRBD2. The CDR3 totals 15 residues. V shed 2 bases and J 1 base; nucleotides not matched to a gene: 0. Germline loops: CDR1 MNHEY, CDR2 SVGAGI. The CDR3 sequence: CASSYGTSGTDTQYF. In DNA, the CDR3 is TGTGCCAGCAGTTACGGGACTAGCGGCACAGATACGCAGTATTTT.

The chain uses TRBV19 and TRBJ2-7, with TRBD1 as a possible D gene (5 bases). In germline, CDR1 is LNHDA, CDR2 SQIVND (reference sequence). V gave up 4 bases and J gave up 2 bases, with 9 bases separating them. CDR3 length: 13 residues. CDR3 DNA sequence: TGTGCCAGTAGTAGGCAGGGTCCCTACGAGCAGTACTTC. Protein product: CASSRQGPYEQYF. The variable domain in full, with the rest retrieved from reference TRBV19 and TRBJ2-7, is DGGITQSPKYLFRKEGQNVTLSCEQNLNHDAMYWYRQDPGQGLRLIYYSQIVNDFQKGDIAEGYSVSREKKESFPLTVTSAQKNPTAFYLCASSRQGPYEQYFGPGTRLTVT.

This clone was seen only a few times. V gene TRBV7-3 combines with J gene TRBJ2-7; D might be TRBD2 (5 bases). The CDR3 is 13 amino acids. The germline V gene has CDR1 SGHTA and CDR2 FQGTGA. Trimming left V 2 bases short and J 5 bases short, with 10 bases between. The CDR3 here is CASSLVFGDEQYF. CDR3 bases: TGTGCCAGCAGCTTAGTTTTCGGGGACGAGCAGTACTTC.

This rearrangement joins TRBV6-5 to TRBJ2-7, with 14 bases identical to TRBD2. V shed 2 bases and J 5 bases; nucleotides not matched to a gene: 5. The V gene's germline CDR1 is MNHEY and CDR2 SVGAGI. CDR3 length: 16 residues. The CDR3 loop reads CASSYTGLAGANEQYF. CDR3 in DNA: TGTGCCAGCAGTTACACGGGACTAGCGGGAGCCAACGAGCAGTACTTC.

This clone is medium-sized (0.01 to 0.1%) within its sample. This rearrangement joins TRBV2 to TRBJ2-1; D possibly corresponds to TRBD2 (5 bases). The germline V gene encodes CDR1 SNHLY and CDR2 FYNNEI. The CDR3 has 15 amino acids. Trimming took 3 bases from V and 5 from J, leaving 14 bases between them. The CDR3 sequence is CASSDPGGNNNEQFF. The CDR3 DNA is TGTGCCAGCAGTGATCCCGGAGGAAACAACAATGAGCAGTTCTTC.

The CDR3 sequence is CASSWGRGSNEKLFF. The CDR3 nucleotides are TGTGCCAGCAGTTGGGGGCGGGGCAGTAATGAAAAACTGTTTTTT. The chain couples TRBV27 to TRBJ1-4, with a tentative D call TRBD1 (6 bases). The germline V gene encodes CDR1 MNHEY and CDR2 SMNVEV (reference sequence). The CDR3 extends over 15 amino acids. Trimming pared 4 bases from V and 4 bases from J, leaving 13 bases between. The full variable domain, its missing parts supplied by reference TRBV27 and TRBJ1-4, is EAQVTQNPRYLITVTGKKLTVTCSQNMNHEYMSWYRQDPGLGLRQIYYSMNVEVTDKGDVPEGYKVSRKEKRNFPLILESPSPNQTSLYFCASSWGRGSNEKLFFGSGTQLSVL.

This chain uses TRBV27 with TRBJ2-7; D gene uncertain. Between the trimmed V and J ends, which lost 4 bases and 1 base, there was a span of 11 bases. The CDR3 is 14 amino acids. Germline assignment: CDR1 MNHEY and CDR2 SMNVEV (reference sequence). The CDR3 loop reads CASSSHSSSYEQYF. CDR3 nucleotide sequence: TGTGCCAGCAGTTCCCACTCGAGTTCCTACGAGCAGTACTTC.

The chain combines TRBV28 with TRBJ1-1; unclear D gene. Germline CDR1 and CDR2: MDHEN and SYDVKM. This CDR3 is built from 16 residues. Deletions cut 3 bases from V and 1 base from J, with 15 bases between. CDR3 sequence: CASSFPPWRENTEAFF. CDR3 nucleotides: TGTGCCAGCAGTTTTCCCCCGTGGCGAGAGAACACTGAAGCTTTCTTT.